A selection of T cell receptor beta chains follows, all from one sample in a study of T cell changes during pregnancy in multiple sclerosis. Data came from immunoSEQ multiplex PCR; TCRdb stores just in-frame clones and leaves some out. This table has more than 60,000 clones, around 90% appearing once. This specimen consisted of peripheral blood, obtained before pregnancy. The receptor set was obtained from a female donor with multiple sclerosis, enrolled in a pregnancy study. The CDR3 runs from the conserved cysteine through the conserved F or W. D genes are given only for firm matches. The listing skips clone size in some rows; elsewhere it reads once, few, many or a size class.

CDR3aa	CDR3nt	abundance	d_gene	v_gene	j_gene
CASSSPGPAGNTGELFF	TGTGCCAGCAGTTCCCCGGGCCCCGCGGGTAACACCGGGGAGCTGTTTTTT	NA	NA	TRBV28	TRBJ2-2
CASSSPGGSYEQYF	TGTGCCAGCAGCTCACCCGGGGGGTCCTACGAGCAGTACTTC	NA	TRBD2	TRBV7-9	TRBJ2-7
CAIKEARSNTGELFF	TGTGCCATCAAGGAGGCGCGGTCGAACACCGGGGAGCTGTTTTTT	NA	NA	TRBV10-3	TRBJ2-2
CASSEASFGELFF	TGTGCCAGCAGTGAAGCCTCCTTCGGGGAGCTGTTTTTT	few	NA	TRBV6-1	TRBJ2-2
CASSPSISSSYGYTF	TGTGCCAGCTCACCATCCATTAGCAGCTCTTATGGCTACACCTTC	NA	NA	TRBV18	TRBJ1-2
CASSLGGLQPQHF	TGTGCCAGCAGCTTAGGAGGGCTTCAGCCCCAGCATTTT	NA	NA	TRBV7-6	TRBJ1-5
CASSLRRKGTGAADTQYF	TGTGCCAGCAGCTTAAGGCGTAAGGGGACAGGGGCGGCAGATACGCAGTATTTT	NA	TRBD1	TRBV7-2	TRBJ2-3
CASSIGTSGPVFDEQYF	TGTGCCAGCAGCATAGGGACTAGCGGCCCGGTCTTCGACGAGCAGTACTTC	NA	TRBD2	TRBV5-4	TRBJ2-7
CASSQIRGGKNTDTQYF	TGTGCCAGCAGCCAAATTCGGGGGGGTAAGAACACAGATACGCAGTATTTT	once	TRBD2	TRBV14	TRBJ2-3
CASSLGSGRGEETQYF	TGTGCCAGCAGCTTAGGCTCAGGGCGAGGTGAAGAGACCCAGTACTTC	NA	NA	TRBV11-3	TRBJ2-5
CSARIGETQYF	TGCAGTGCTAGGATCGGGGAGACCCAGTACTTC	NA	NA	TRBV20-1	TRBJ2-5
CASSLAGTGLGSPLHF	TGTGCCAGCAGCTTGGCCGGAACAGGGTTGGGTTCACCCCTCCACTTT	NA	NA	TRBV5-4	TRBJ1-6
CASSSGTGIGEQFF	TGTGCCAGCAGTTCCGGGACAGGGATTGGCGAGCAGTTCTTC	NA	TRBD1	TRBV6-5	TRBJ2-1
CAIRDTYEQYF	TGTGCCATCCGGGACACCTACGAGCAGTACTTC	NA	NA	TRBV10-3	TRBJ2-7
CASRPGQGGLGEAFF	TGTGCCAGCAGACCCGGACAGGGAGGACTAGGTGAAGCTTTCTTT	NA	TRBD1	TRBV2	TRBJ1-1
CASSLLPRLTSGGSNTGELFF	TGTGCCAGCAGCTTATTACCGCGCCTGACTAGCGGGGGGTCGAACACCGGGGAGCTGTTTTTT	NA	TRBD2	TRBV7-3	TRBJ2-2
CASSFGSASNQPQHF	TGCGCCAGCAGCTTCGGGAGTGCTAGCAATCAGCCCCAGCATTTT	NA	NA	TRBV5-1	TRBJ1-5
CASSVVEGAGTEAFF	TGTGCCAGCAGCGTGGTGGAGGGAGCGGGCACTGAAGCTTTCTTT	NA	NA	TRBV9	TRBJ1-1
CASSSIRGDYNEQFF	TGTGCCAGCAGCTCGATCAGGGGGGACTACAATGAGCAGTTCTTC	NA	NA	TRBV7-9	TRBJ2-1
CASSLTPSTAINYGYTF	TGTGCCAGCAGCTTAACACCCTCGACAGCCATTAACTATGGCTACACCTTC	NA	NA	TRBV7-2	TRBJ1-2
CASSPAPNIATNEKLFF	TGTGCCAGCAGCCCCGCCCCCAACATCGCAACTAATGAAAAACTGTTTTTT	NA	NA	TRBV5-5	TRBJ1-4
CSVPRTGPNTEAFF	TGCAGCGTCCCGAGAACAGGGCCCAACACTGAAGCTTTCTTT	NA	NA	TRBV29-1	TRBJ1-1
CASSRSTGFYEQYF	TGTGCCAGCAGTCGCTCGACAGGCTTCTACGAGCAGTACTTC	NA	NA	TRBV6-5	TRBJ2-7